This TCR beta chain derives from a study of T cell responses to AZD1222 COVID-19 vaccine. Sequenced by immunoSEQ multiplex PCR; TCRdb stores in-frame clones only, minus some. The sample consists of approximately 94,000 clones, around 87% of them appearing once. The sequencing used peripheral blood, collected on day 0 of MenACWY control vaccination. The source of this sequence is an adult in good health.

The CDR3 reads CASSPPWGSGGELFF. CDR3 in DNA: TGTGCCAGCTCACCACCATGGGGGAGTGGCGGGGAGCTGTTTTTT. The chain has TRBV18 and TRBJ2-2, with D perhaps matching TRBD1 or TRBD2 (5 bases each). The CDR3 consists of 15 residues. Trimming shortened V by 0 bases and J by 7 bases, and 12 bases separated the two germline ends. Per the germline V gene, CDR1 is KGHSH and CDR2 is LQKENI.